These T cell receptor beta chains were read from a single sample in a study of blood T cell repertoires in COVID-19. Method: immunoSEQ multiplex PCR; TCRdb's copy keeps in-frame clones and lacks some. The sample gives 170,000 or so clones, about 86% of which show up once; roughly 7% is in the top ten. The material sequenced was peripheral blood. The receptors originated from a man aged 45-65 years with active or convalescent COVID-19. Both conserved end residues are trimmed from each CDR3. Each record gives: V gene, clone size, CDR3 length, J gene, CDR3 protein. Size is stated for part of the rows, as once, few or many counts, or as a class when the clone is expanded.

>TRBV5-5|.|12|TRBJ1-4
ASTRGISNEKLF
>TRBV19|few|12|TRBJ2-7
ASSIGAINYEQY
>TRBV25-1|.|14|TRBJ1-2
ASSEDGTPSNYGYT
>TRBV10-3|.|10|TRBJ1-1
AISDATARAF
>TRBV3-1/TRBV3-2|.|13|TRBJ1-5
ASSQDSYSNQPQH
>TRBV28|.|12|TRBJ2-7
ASGRSGSRNEQY
>TRBV19|.|12|TRBJ2-7
ASSSPTGGYEQY
>TRBV9|.|12|TRBJ2-1
ASSQRGTYNEQF
>TRBV4-2|.|13|TRBJ2-2
ASSQPGQGAGELF
>TRBV7-2|.|14|TRBJ1-1
ASSLPPKTPWTEAF
>TRBV6-4|.|14|TRBJ2-2
ASSDSTSGGTGELF
>TRBV5-1|.|12|TRBJ2-5
ASSFERPQETQY
>TRBV23-1|.|15|TRBJ2-5
ASSHGETGEWEETQY
>TRBV4-3|.|12|TRBJ1-2
ASSQGRGVYGYT
>TRBV9|few|12|TRBJ2-1
ASSVGLAYNEQF